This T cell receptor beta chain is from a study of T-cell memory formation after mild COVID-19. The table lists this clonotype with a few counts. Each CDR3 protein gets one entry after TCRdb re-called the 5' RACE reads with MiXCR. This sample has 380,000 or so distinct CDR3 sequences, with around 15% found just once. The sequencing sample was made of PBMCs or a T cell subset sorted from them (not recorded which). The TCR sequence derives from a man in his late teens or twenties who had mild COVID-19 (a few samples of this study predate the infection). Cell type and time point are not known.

The CDR3 DNA is TGCGCCAGCAGCCAAGGGACAGGTCTAGCCAAAAACATTCAGTACTTC. Translated: CASSQGTGLAKNIQYF. The chain has TRBV4-3 and TRBJ2-4; TRBD1 agrees at 7 bases. V lost 1 base and J lost 0; bases outside the gene matches: 3. The CDR3 loop spans 16 amino acids. Germline V lookup: CDR1 LGHNA, CDR2 YSLEER.